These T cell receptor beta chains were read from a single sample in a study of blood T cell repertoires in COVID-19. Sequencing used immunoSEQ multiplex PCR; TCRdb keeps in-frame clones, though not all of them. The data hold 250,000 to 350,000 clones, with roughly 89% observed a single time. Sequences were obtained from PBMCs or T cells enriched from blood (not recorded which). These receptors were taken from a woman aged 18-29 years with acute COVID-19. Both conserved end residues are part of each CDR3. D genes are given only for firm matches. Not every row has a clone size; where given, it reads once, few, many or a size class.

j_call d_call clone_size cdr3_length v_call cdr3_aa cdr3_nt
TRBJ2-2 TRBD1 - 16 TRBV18 CASSVPGQANTGELFF TGTGCCAGCTCAGTTCCGGGACAGGCGAACACCGGGGAGCTGTTTTTT
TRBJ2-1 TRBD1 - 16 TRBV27 CASRSPGQGSYNEQFF TGTGCCAGCAGGTCCCCGGGACAGGGCTCCTACAATGAGCAGTTCTTC
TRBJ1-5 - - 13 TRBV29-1 CSVGRGSNQPQHF TGCAGCGTTGGGCGGGGCAGCAATCAGCCCCAGCATTTT
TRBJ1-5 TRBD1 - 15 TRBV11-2 CASSWDRGGNQPQHF TGTGCCAGCAGCTGGGACAGGGGCGGCAATCAGCCCCAGCATTTT
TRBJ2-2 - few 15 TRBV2 CASSEIGGGTGELFF TGTGCCAGCAGTGAAATAGGCGGTGGCACCGGGGAGCTGTTTTTT
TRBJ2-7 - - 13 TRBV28 CASSLAGINEQYF TGTGCCAGCAGTCTGGCGGGAATCAACGAGCAGTACTTC
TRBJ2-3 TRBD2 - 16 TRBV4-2 CASSQERLADTDTQYF TGTGCCAGCAGCCAAGAACGACTAGCGGACACAGATACGCAGTATTTT
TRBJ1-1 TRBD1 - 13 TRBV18 CASSGQGGTEAFF TGTGCCAGCTCGGGACAGGGGGGCACTGAAGCTTTCTTT
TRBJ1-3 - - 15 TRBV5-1 CASSPGQLSGNTIYF TGCGCCAGCAGCCCGGGACAACTCTCTGGAAACACCATATATTTT
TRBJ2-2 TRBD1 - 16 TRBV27 CASSPQTGWERGELFF TGTGCCAGCAGCCCCCAGACAGGGTGGGAGAGAGGGGAGCTGTTTTTT
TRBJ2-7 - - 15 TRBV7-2 CASSLAYQASYEQYF TGTGCCAGCAGCTTAGCTTATCAAGCCTCCTACGAGCAGTACTTC
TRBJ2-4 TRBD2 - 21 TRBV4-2 CASSPLPGASGSGGAKNIQYF TGTGCCAGCAGCCCCTTACCAGGGGCTAGCGGGAGCGGGGGGGCCAAAAACATTCAGTACTTC
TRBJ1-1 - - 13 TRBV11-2 CASSVQGDTEAFF TGTGCCAGCAGCGTTCAGGGCGACACTGAAGCTTTCTTT
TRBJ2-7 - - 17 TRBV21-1 CASSAPKGEVVAYEQYF TGTGCCAGCAGCGCTCCCAAGGGGGAAGTGGTGGCCTACGAGCAGTACTTC
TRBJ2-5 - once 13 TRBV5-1 CASRTEEQETQYF TGCGCCAGCAGAACGGAGGAACAAGAGACCCAGTACTTC
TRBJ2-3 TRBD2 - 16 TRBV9 CASSVGAGPSTDTQYF TGTGCCAGCAGCGTAGGAGCGGGGCCTAGCACAGATACGCAGTATTTT
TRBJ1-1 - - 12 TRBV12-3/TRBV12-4 CASSLARAEAFF TGTGCCAGCAGTTTAGCGAGGGCTGAAGCTTTCTTT
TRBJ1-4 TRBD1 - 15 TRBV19 CASSIGRGYPEKLFF TGTGCCAGTAGTATAGGCAGGGGGTATCCTGAAAAACTGTTTTTT
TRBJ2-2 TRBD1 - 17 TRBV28 CASSPGTGRASTGELFF TGTGCCAGCAGTCCTGGGACAGGTCGGGCAAGCACCGGGGAGCTGTTTTTT
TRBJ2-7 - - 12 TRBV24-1 CATSRRGLEQYF TGTGCCACCAGCCGGCGGGGCCTCGAGCAGTACTTC
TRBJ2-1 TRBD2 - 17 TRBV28 CASSTVAGGPPGCEQFF TGTGCCAGCAGTACCGTAGCGGGAGGGCCGCCCGGGTGTGAGCAGTTCTTC
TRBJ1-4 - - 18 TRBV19 CASRALTAQFSTNEKLFF TGTGCCAGTAGGGCCCTGACAGCCCAATTCTCAACTAATGAAAAACTGTTTTTT
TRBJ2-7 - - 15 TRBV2 CASTSGIIGIYEQYF TGTGCCAGCACCTCCGGGATCATTGGGATCTACGAGCAGTACTTC
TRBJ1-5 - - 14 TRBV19 CASSIMAAAQPQHF TGTGCCAGTAGTATCATGGCCGCGGCTCAGCCCCAGCATTTT
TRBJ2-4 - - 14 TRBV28 CASSPPGGQNIQYF TGTGCCAGCAGCCCCCCGGGGGGCCAAAACATTCAGTACTTC
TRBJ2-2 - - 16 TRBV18 CASSPFGGGDTGELFF TGTGCCAGCTCACCGTTCGGAGGCGGTGACACCGGGGAGCTGTTTTTT
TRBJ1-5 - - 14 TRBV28 CASRAGYSNQPQHF TGTGCCAGCAGGGCAGGGTATAGCAATCAGCCCCAGCATTTT
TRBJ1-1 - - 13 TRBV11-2 CASSRGGYTEAFF TGTGCCAGCAGCCGAGGTGGGTACACTGAAGCTTTCTTT
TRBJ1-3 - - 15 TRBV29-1 CSVESGRRSGNTIYF TGCAGCGTTGAATCGGGGAGGAGGTCTGGAAACACCATATATTTT
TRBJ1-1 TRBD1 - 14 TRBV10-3 CAIADRGVDTEAFF TGTGCCATAGCTGACAGGGGGGTAGACACTGAAGCTTTCTTT
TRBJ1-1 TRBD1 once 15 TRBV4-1 CASSQAETGGTEAFF TGCGCCAGCAGCCAAGCGGAGACAGGGGGCACTGAAGCTTTCTTT
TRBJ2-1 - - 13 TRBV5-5 CASSLAINNEQFF TGTGCCAGCAGCTTGGCTATTAACAATGAGCAGTTCTTC
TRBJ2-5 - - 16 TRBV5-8 CASSSYDPGIGETQYF TGTGCCAGCAGTTCCTACGACCCAGGGATCGGAGAGACCCAGTACTTC
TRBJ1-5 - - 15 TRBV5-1 CASSLDSDGNQPQHF TGCGCCAGCAGCTTAGACTCTGACGGCAATCAGCCCCAGCATTTT
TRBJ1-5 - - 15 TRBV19 CASSIIGSRNQPQHF TGTGCCAGTAGTATCATAGGTTCGAGGAATCAGCCCCAGCATTTT
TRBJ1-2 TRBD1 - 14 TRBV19 CASQFYTGGNGYTF TGTGCCAGCCAATTTTATACAGGGGGGAATGGCTACACCTTC
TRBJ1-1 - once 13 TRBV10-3 CAISGGEDVGTFF TGTGCCATCAGTGGCGGGGAAGACGTCGGGACTTTCTTT
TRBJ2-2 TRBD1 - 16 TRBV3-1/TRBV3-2 CASSHRDRENTGELFF TGTGCCAGCAGCCACCGGGACAGAGAGAACACCGGGGAGCTGTTTTTT
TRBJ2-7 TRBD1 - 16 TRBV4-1 CASSYRSDRGLYEQYF TGCGCCAGCAGCTATCGTTCTGACAGGGGGTTGTACGAGCAGTACTTC
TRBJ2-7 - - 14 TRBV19 CASSSLRDLYEQYF TGTGCCAGTAGCTCTTTACGAGATCTGTACGAGCAGTACTTC
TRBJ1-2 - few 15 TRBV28 CASSPMGGAYYGYTF TGTGCCAGCAGTCCGATGGGGGGGGCGTACTATGGCTACACCTTC
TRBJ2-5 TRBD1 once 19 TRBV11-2 CASSLDTAFRDRDKETQYF TGTGCCAGCAGCTTAGATACGGCGTTCCGGGACAGGGACAAAGAGACCCAGTACTTC
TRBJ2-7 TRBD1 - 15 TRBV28 CASSPPGQGKDEQYF TGTGCCAGCAGTCCTCCGGGACAGGGGAAAGACGAGCAGTACTTC
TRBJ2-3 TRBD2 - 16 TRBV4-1 CASSHSAGSTTDTQYF TGCGCCAGCAGCCATTCAGCGGGGAGCACCACAGATACGCAGTATTTT
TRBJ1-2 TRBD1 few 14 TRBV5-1 CASRHATGDYGYTF TGCGCCAGCAGACACGCGACAGGGGACTATGGCTACACCTTC
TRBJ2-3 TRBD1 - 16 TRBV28 CASSLVQGAGTDTQYF TGTGCCAGCAGTTTAGTTCAGGGGGCGGGCACAGATACGCAGTATTTT
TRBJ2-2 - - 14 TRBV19 CASSIPGGPGELFF TGTGCCAGTAGTATCCCCGGAGGACCCGGGGAGCTGTTTTTT
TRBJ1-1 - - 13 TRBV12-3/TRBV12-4 CASSLDRATEAFF TGTGCCAGCAGTTTAGACAGGGCGACTGAAGCTTTCTTT
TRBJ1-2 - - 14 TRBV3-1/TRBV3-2 CASSHLQGKGGYTF TGTGCCAGCAGCCATTTGCAGGGGAAGGGTGGCTACACCTTC
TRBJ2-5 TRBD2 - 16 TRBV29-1 CSVRRLAGGGWGTQYF TGCAGCGTTAGGAGACTAGCGGGAGGCGGTTGGGGGACCCAGTACTTC
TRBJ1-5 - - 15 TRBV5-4 CASSLFPEQGQPQHF TGTGCCAGCAGCTTGTTTCCCGAACAGGGTCAGCCCCAGCATTTT
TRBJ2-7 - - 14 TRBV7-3 CASSHSGVLYEQYF TGTGCCAGCAGCCACTCCGGGGTACTCTACGAGCAGTACTTC
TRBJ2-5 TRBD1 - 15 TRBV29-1 CSVGRGTGLEETQYF TGCAGCGTTGGAAGGGGGACAGGCCTGGAAGAGACCCAGTACTTC
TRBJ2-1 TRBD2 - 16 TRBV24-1 CATSDPGLAGPHEQFF TGTGCCACCAGTGACCCCGGACTAGCGGGACCCCATGAGCAGTTCTTC
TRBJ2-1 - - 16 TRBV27 CASSNRDTGWDNEQFF TGTGCCAGCAGTAACCGGGACACAGGGTGGGACAATGAGCAGTTCTTC